Sequencing of this TCR beta chain was carried out in a study of CD8+ T cells in alopecia areata. Study summary: Each day, treated patients took oral tofacitinib twice, at 5 to 10 mg per dose.

RNA extraction and reverse transcription yielded cDNA as sequencing template. Some clones are missing from TCRdb's copy, which holds only in-frame ones; the method was immunoSEQ multiplex PCR. The sample lists roughly 130,000 clones; approximately 53% were seen once. CDR3 length equals 14 residues. With 5 bases clipped from V and 5 bases from J, the junction kept 7 bases outside the gene matches. Germline V gene data show CDR1 as SEHNR and CDR2 as FQNEAQ (reference sequence). V is TRBV7-9 and J is TRBJ2-5, with 8 bases lining up with TRBD2. The sequencing here drew on CD4+ T cells sorted from blood, taken at week 0. The receptor's source is a human donor with alopecia areata. The CDR3 nucleotides read TGTGCCAGCAGCCGCAGCGGGGGCGGTGAGACCCAGTACTTC. Amino acids: CASSRSGGGETQYF.